This paragraph covers one T cell receptor beta chain sequence. No antigen is known for it. This record belongs to a study of cytomegalovirus exposure and HLA in healthy donors. Study outcomes and limitations: The study recorded around 160 TCR beta chains that were cytomegalovirus-associated. An analysis done earlier found most TCR beta V segments productive about 87% or about 30% of the time. On later analysis, the bulk of CMV-associated TCR beta chains appeared to be HLA-restricted. Common viral pathogens seemed, in a later analysis, to connect with several of the most significant clusters.

The CDR3 sequence is 14 residues long. Germline V gives CDR1 GTSNPN, CDR2 SVGIG (reference sequence). The V segment lost 0 bases and the J segment 8 bases; nucleotides outside the gene matches: 7. The primer mix had 60 Vbeta and 13 Jbeta primers. Some clones are missing from TCRdb's copy, which holds only in-frame ones; the method was immunoSEQ multiplex PCR. The sample comprises around 130,000 clones, around 84% of which are singletons, and about 3% rests with the top ten. This TCR was sampled from a woman between 18 and 29 years old in good health and CMV-seropositive. The sample was PBMCs. This chain links TRBV30 with TRBJ1-2, with 9 bases that match TRBD1. CDR3 loop: CAWSVLGQGSGYTF. The CDR3 region has the DNA TGTGCCTGGAGTGTACTGGGACAGGGATCCGGCTACACCTTC.